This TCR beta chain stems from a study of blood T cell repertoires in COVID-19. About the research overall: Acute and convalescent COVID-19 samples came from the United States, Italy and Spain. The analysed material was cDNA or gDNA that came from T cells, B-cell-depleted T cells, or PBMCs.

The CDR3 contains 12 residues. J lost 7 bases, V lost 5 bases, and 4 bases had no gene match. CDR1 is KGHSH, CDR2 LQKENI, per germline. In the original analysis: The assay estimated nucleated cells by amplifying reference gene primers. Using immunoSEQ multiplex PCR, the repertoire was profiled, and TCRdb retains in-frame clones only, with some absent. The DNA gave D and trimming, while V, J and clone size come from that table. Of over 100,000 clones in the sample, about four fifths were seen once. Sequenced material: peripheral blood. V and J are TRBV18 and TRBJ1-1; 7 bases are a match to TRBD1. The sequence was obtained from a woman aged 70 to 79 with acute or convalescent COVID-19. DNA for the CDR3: TGTGCCAGCTCAGGACAGGCCTTTGAAGCTTTCTTT. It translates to CASSGQAFEAFF.